This T cell receptor beta chain is drawn from a study of T cell clonality in common variable immunodeficiency. General study findings and limits: Reportedly, TCR beta sequences from common variable immunodeficiency showed fewer deletions and N-nucleotide insertions. Authors noted CVID clonality's cause needs subpopulation repertoire sequencing.

A note on this clone: The antigen remains undetermined. The CDR3 end lies 3 residues beyond the end of the read and is filled in from the germline J gene.

Some clones are missing from TCRdb's copy, which holds only in-frame ones; the method was immunoSEQ multiplex PCR. The sample shows about 17,000 clones, no singletons; the ten largest hold roughly 15%. Most patients and controls had Caucasian heritage. The germline V and J ends were trimmed by 5 bases and 4 bases, with 14 bases remaining between them. The germline V gene has CDR1 KGHSH and CDR2 LQKENI. This CDR3 region has 14 residues. The receptor was derived from a human donor with common variable immunodeficiency. V gene TRBV18 combines with J gene TRBJ1-1; tentative D call: TRBD1 (5 bases). Sequencing used peripheral blood mononuclear cells. The CDR3 sequence: CASSAAQGGTEAFF. The sequenced CDR3 bases are TGTGCCAGCTCAGCTGCTCAGGGCGGCACTGAA.